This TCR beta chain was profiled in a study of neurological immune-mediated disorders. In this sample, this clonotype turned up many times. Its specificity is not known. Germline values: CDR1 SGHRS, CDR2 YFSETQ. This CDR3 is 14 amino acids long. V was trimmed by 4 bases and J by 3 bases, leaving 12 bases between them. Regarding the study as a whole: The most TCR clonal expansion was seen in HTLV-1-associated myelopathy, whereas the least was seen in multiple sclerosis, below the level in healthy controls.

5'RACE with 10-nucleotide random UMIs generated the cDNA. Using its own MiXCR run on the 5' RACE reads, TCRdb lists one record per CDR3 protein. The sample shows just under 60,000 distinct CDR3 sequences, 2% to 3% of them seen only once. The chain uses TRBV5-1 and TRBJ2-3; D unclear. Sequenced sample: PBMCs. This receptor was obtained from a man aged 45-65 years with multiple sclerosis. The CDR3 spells CASSPPGRTDTQYF. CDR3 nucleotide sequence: TGCGCCAGCAGCCCCCCAGGAAGGACAGATACGCAGTATTTT.